These 24 T cell receptor beta chains originate from one sample sequenced in a study of vaccination and CD4 T cells after COVID-19. Each CDR3 protein gets one entry after TCRdb re-called the PCR reads with MiXCR. This sample has about 24,000 distinct CDR3 sequences, with about 54% found just once. The sample here was CD4+ T cells from blood, taken before SARS-CoV-2 vaccination. The receptors shown here come from a human donor who had recovered from COVID-19.

The chain is built from TRBV25-1 and TRBJ2-5; the D gene is possibly TRBD2 (5 bases). Germline V CDR1 and CDR2: MGHDK, SYGVNS. This CDR3 contains 14 residues. V was trimmed by 3 bases and J by 5 bases, leaving 13 bases between them. The CDR3 region has the DNA TGTGCCAGCAGTGAGGCCGGGATTGTGGAGACCCAGTACTTC. This translates into CASSEAGIVETQYF.

This clonotype was recorded only once. The gene calls are TRBV19 and TRBJ1-2; 10 nucleotides match TRBD1. The trim removed 9 bases at V and 7 bases at J, leaving 11 bases unmatched. The germline V gene has CDR1 LNHDA and CDR2 SQIVND (reference sequence). The CDR3 covers 14 residues. The CDR3 region has the DNA TGTGCCAGCCTGCAACCGGGACAGGGGTTTGGCTACACCTTC. Translation gives CASLQPGQGFGYTF.

This sequence joins TRBV7-2 and TRBJ2-1, with 15 bases that match TRBD2. Germline loops: CDR1 SGHTA, CDR2 FQGNSA. V shed 6 bases, J shed 8 bases, and the junction held 5 bases outside the gene matches. This CDR3 spans 15 amino acids. CDR3 protein: CASSPGLAGGYEQFF. The CDR3 DNA sequence: TGTGCCAGCAGTCCTGGACTAGCGGGAGGGTATGAGCAGTTCTTC.

The rearrangement uses TRBV18 and TRBJ1-5, with D uncertain. Germline CDR1 and CDR2: KGHSH and LQKENI. With 3 bases removed from V and 2 bases from J, the gap between germline ends came to 8 bases. The CDR3 runs to 14 residues. This chain's CDR3 is CASSPGSGNQPQHF. CDR3 nucleotide sequence: TGTGCCAGCTCACCGGGCAGCGGCAATCAGCCCCAGCATTTT.

V is TRBV7-2 and J is TRBJ2-5, with D possibly matching TRBD2 (5 bases). CDR1 and CDR2 from the germline V gene are SGHTA and FQGNSA. V was trimmed by 8 bases and J by 0 bases, leaving 13 bases between them. There are 14 residues in the CDR3. The CDR3 loop reads CASRPAGNQETQYF. DNA for the CDR3: TGTGCCAGCCGGCCTGCGGGCAACCAAGAGACCCAGTACTTC.

The rearrangement links TRBV15 to TRBJ1-6; D ambiguous. Trimming stripped 0 bases from V and 5 bases from J, with 5 bases between. Germline lookup yields CDR1 LNHNV and CDR2 YYDKDF (reference sequence). The CDR3 has 14 amino acids. CDR3 in amino acids: CATSRETDNSPLHF. Written as DNA, the CDR3 is TGTGCCACCAGCAGAGAAACGGATAATTCACCCCTCCACTTT.

This clonotype has a handful of counts. This sequence joins TRBV21-1 and TRBJ2-7. TRBV21-1 is a documented pseudogene. This CDR3 region has 13 residues. In DNA form, the CDR3 reads TGTGCCAGCATCGAAACTACCCGTCTGGGGCAGTACTTC. Its protein is CASIETTRLGQYF.

The genes are TRBV20-1 and TRBJ2-7; D may correspond to TRBD1 or TRBD2 (5 bases each). Germline CDR1 is DFQATT and CDR2 is SNEGSKA (reference sequence). V was pared by 5 bases and J by 7 bases, with 21 bases between. CDR3 length: 14 residues. The chain's CDR3 is CSALGETGAGEQYF. The DNA of the CDR3 is TGCAGTGCTCTTGGGGAAACCGGGGCGGGTGAGCAGTACTTC.

The V and J genes are TRBV20-1 and TRBJ2-2, with 8 bases matching TRBD2. CDR1 DFQATT and CDR2 SNEGSKA come from the germline V gene (reference sequence). The CDR3 contains 15 residues. Trimming at V came to 0 bases and at J to 7 bases, leaving 7 bases not matched to a gene. The CDR3 is CSARDPGGPGGELFF. The CDR3 coding sequence is TGCAGTGCTAGAGATCCGGGAGGGCCTGGCGGGGAGCTGTTTTTT.

The CDR3 nucleotides read TGTGCCAGTAGTATTGAGGGGAATGAGCAGTTCTTC. Its translation is CASSIEGNEQFF. The rearrangement links TRBV19 to TRBJ2-1; D tentatively reads TRBD1 or TRBD2 (5 bases each). The CDR3 is made up of 12 amino acids. Trimming stripped 3 bases from V and 7 bases from J, with 7 bases between. The germline V gene encodes CDR1 LNHDA and CDR2 SQIVND (reference sequence).

V usage is TRBV20-1 and J usage is TRBJ2-7; D not resolved. Deletions cut 0 bases from V and 0 bases from J, with 15 bases between. Germline lookup yields CDR1 DFQATT and CDR2 SNEGSKA (reference sequence). CDR3 length equals 16 residues. CDR3 sequence reads: CSARDPGRSSSYEQYF. The CDR3 DNA sequence: TGCAGTGCTAGAGATCCCGGGCGGAGCAGCTCCTACGAGCAGTACTTC.

This chain connects TRBV6-1 to TRBJ2-1; D may be TRBD1 or TRBD2 (6 bases each). The CDR3 covers 13 residues. Trimming stripped 6 bases from V and 4 bases from J, with 10 bases between. Germline values: CDR1 MNHNS, CDR2 SASEGT. Here the CDR3 DNA reads TGTGCCAGCAGGCGGGACAAATACAATGAGCAGTTCTTC. It is translated as CASRRDKYNEQFF.

V and J are TRBV25-1 and TRBJ2-5, with 16 bases fitting TRBD2. CDR3 length: 17 residues. J gave up 3 bases and V 4 bases, and 5 bases lay outside the gene matches. Per the germline V gene, CDR1 is MGHDK and CDR2 is SYGVNS. CDR3 sequence: CASSAGTSGRAEETQYF. The CDR3 coding sequence is TGTGCCAGCAGTGCCGGGACTAGCGGGAGGGCCGAAGAGACCCAGTACTTC.

This sequence joins TRBV6-1 and TRBJ1-2; D possibly corresponds to TRBD1 (5 bases). V was cut by 11 bases and J by 8 bases, with 18 bases left in between. Germline CDR1 MNHNS, CDR2 SASEGT. The CDR3 is made up of 12 amino acids. CDR3: CASGRDGRGYTF. The CDR3 region has the DNA TGTGCCTCAGGAAGGGACGGTCGCGGCTACACCTTC.

The genes are TRBV5-1 and TRBJ2-5; D perhaps matches TRBD2 (6 bases). Germline CDR1 SGHRS, CDR2 YFSETQ. Trimming pared 0 bases from V and 7 bases from J, leaving 13 bases between. The CDR3 consists of 14 residues. The CDR3 sequence is CASSLAGDTPTQYF. In DNA form, the CDR3 reads TGCGCCAGCAGCTTGGCGGGAGATACACCGACCCAGTACTTC. The entire variable domain, with the rest obtained from reference TRBV5-1 and TRBJ2-5, is as follows: KAGVTQTPRYLIKTRGQQVTLSCSPISGHRSVSWYQQTPGQGLQFLFEYFSETQRNKGNFPGRFSGRQFSNSRSEMNVSTLELGDSALYLCASSLAGDTPTQYFGPGTRLLVL.

The CDR3 here is CASSLALVPETQYF. The CDR3 region has the DNA TGTGCCAGCAGCTTGGCCCTAGTCCCAGAGACCCAGTACTTC. This chain connects TRBV5-6 to TRBJ2-5; D is unclear. The CDR3 is 14 residues long. The V end was cut by 0 bases, the J end by 4 bases, with 10 bases between. Germline V CDR1 and CDR2: SGHDT, YYEEEE.

This clonotype was found once. This chain joins TRBV28 and TRBJ2-7; TRBD1 matches 7 bases. This CDR3 spans 12 amino acids. Germline CDR1 reads MDHEN; CDR2 reads SYDVKM. The V gene end was trimmed by 6 bases and the J gene end by 4 bases; junction bases not matched to a gene: 3. CDR3 sequence (DNA): TGTGCCAGCAGATCGGGACAGTACGAGCAGTACTTC. Protein sequence: CASRSGQYEQYF.

CDR3 DNA: TGTGCCAGCAGTGAATACAGGGTTTATGGCTACACCTTC. Its protein is CASSEYRVYGYTF. The V gene is TRBV6-1, the J gene TRBJ1-2, with D possibly matching TRBD1 (6 bases). This CDR3 spans 13 amino acids. Trimming left V 2 bases short and J 5 bases short, with 9 bases between. Germline CDR1 and CDR2: MNHNS and SASEGT.

V is TRBV20-1 and J is TRBJ2-7; 9 nucleotides align to TRBD1. V lost 0 bases to trimming and J lost 4 bases; unmatched junction nucleotides: 16. The CDR3 is made up of 18 amino acids. The germline V gene encodes CDR1 DFQATT and CDR2 SNEGSKA (reference sequence). The CDR3 loop reads CSARDLAETGTGIYEQYF. CDR3 bases: TGCAGTGCTAGAGATCTGGCAGAAACCGGGACAGGGATTTACGAGCAGTACTTC.

This clonotype came up a few times. The chain uses TRBV7-3 and TRBJ2-3, with D maybe TRBD1 (6 bases). Germline values: CDR1 SGHTA, CDR2 FQGTGA. This CDR3 has 16 amino acids. V shed 1 base and J shed 1 base, with 12 bases lying between them. DNA for the CDR3: TGTGCCAGCAGCTTAAGGGGGCCCACGGGCACAGATACGCAGTATTTT. Translation gives CASSLRGPTGTDTQYF.

V gene TRBV20-1 combines with J gene TRBJ1-1; D gene unclear. Germline V gene data show CDR1 as DFQATT and CDR2 as SNEGSKA (reference sequence). This CDR3 is built from 13 residues. The V and J ends lost 0 bases and 5 bases respectively, with 10 bases between them. The DNA of the CDR3 is TGCAGTGCTAGAGATGTCGTTTCGACTGAAGCTTTCTTT. Its protein product is CSARDVVSTEAFF.

The rearrangement joins TRBV10-3 to TRBJ2-1; TRBD2 agrees at 12 bases. The CDR3 covers 18 residues. Germline V gene sequence: CDR1 ENHRY, CDR2 SYGVKD. V shed 7 bases and J 0 bases; nucleotides not matched to a gene: 10. Here the CDR3 reads CAIKSLAGGESSYNEQFF. CDR3 sequence (DNA): TGTGCCATCAAGTCCCTAGCGGGAGGGGAGAGCTCCTACAATGAGCAGTTCTTC.

CDR3 sequence reads: CAISESVAGVGEQYF. CDR3 bases: TGTGCCATCAGTGAGTCGGTAGCGGGAGTAGGCGAGCAGTACTTC. The chain joins TRBV10-3 to TRBJ2-7; 9 bases fit TRBD2. The CDR3 extends over 15 amino acids. Trimming took 0 bases from V and 6 from J; bases not matched to a gene: 6. The V gene's germline CDR1 is ENHRY and CDR2 SYGVKD.

This chain connects TRBV20-1 to TRBJ2-3; D unresolved. V was shortened by 3 bases and J by 3 bases, with 10 bases between the two germline ends. Germline V gene lookup returns CDR1 DFQATT and CDR2 SNEGSKA (reference sequence). The CDR3 covers 13 residues. CDR3 bases: TGCAGTGCTAGTGGACGGAATACAGATACGCAGTATTTT. Translated, it gives CSASGRNTDTQYF.